Listed below are T cell receptor beta chains from one sample, sequenced in a study of blood T cell repertoires in COVID-19. Produced via immunoSEQ multiplex PCR; TCRdb's table is partial and in-frame only. The table shows about 40,000 clones, with roughly 90% occurring only once. Sequenced material: peripheral blood. Source of these receptors: a man in his 70s with acute or convalescent COVID-19. CDR3s include the opening cysteine and the closing phenylalanine or tryptophan.

TRBJ2-6,TRBV4-1,CASSRTGSGANVLTF
TRBJ2-5,TRBV4-3,CASSQDFGQQETQYF
TRBJ2-3,TRBV9,CASSFSGTLTDTQYF
TRBJ1-2,TRBV6-7,CANHAPADPNYGYTF
TRBJ2-7,TRBV6-5,CASRISGSHEQYF
TRBJ2-3,TRBV28,CASSLPPSGSADTQYF
TRBJ1-2,TRBV27,CASSSDWGGGADGYTF
TRBJ2-3,TRBV6-5,CASSYSSDTQYF
TRBJ1-6,TRBV24-1,CATSALGQNNSPLHF
TRBJ2-7,TRBV5-6,CASSSRAGGVGEQYF
TRBJ1-4,TRBV28,CASSALGLGNEKLFF
TRBJ1-4,TRBV7-9,CASSSRTATNEKLFF
TRBJ2-7,TRBV2,CASTRTSGRVGFYEQYF
TRBJ1-1,TRBV28,CASSLGTGNTNTEAFF
TRBJ1-2,TRBV5-6,CASSPRTGDYGYTF
TRBJ1-2,TRBV18,CASSDYQGNYGYTF
TRBJ2-7,TRBV10-1,CANPGQGNYEQYF